A selection of T cell receptor beta chains follows, all from one sample in a study of T cell clonotyping in hematopoietic cell transplantation. Sequenced by immunoSEQ multiplex PCR; TCRdb stores in-frame clones only, minus some. The sample contains under 5,500 clones, less than 95% of which appear only once. Sequencing was carried out using peripheral blood mononuclear cells. Receptor source: a man aged 35-49 years in good health. Some clones in this sample may be carry-over from other donors' samples. CDR3s include the opening cysteine and the closing phenylalanine or tryptophan. A D gene is named only where the DNA matches it firmly. Clone size is stated in some rows and not others, as once, few, many or a class when expanded.

clone_size: few; cdr3_length: 14; d_call: .; v_call: TRBV7-3; j_call: TRBJ1-1; cdr3_nt: TGTGCCAGCAGCTTAGAGGGAATGAACACTGAAGCTTTCTTT; cdr3_aa: CASSLEGMNTEAFF
clone_size: .; cdr3_length: 12; d_call: .; v_call: TRBV29-1; j_call: TRBJ1-2; cdr3_nt: TGCAGCGTTGACAGCTTTAACTATGGCTACACCTTC; cdr3_aa: CSVDSFNYGYTF
clone_size: .; cdr3_length: 13; d_call: .; v_call: TRBV6-4; j_call: TRBJ2-7; cdr3_nt: TGTGCCAGCAGTCCCGGGCCTTTCTACGAGCAGTACTTC; cdr3_aa: CASSPGPFYEQYF
clone_size: .; cdr3_length: 14; d_call: .; v_call: TRBV6-5; j_call: TRBJ1-6; cdr3_nt: TGTGCCAGTCGCACCGGGACGGAAAATTCACCCCTCCACTTT; cdr3_aa: CASRTGTENSPLHF
clone_size: .; cdr3_length: 13; d_call: .; v_call: TRBV10-3; j_call: TRBJ2-2; cdr3_nt: TGTGCCATCAAAGGGGTGGGGACCGGGGAGCTGTTTTTT; cdr3_aa: CAIKGVGTGELFF
clone_size: .; cdr3_length: 14; d_call: .; v_call: TRBV14; j_call: TRBJ1-2; cdr3_nt: TGTGCCAGCAGCCGAGATACGTCCATTGCCGGCTACACCTTC; cdr3_aa: CASSRDTSIAGYTF
clone_size: once; cdr3_length: 16; d_call: .; v_call: TRBV7-8; j_call: TRBJ2-5; cdr3_nt: TGTGCCAGCAGCCAGGGTGGGTCCAGGAGTGTAGAGACCCAGTACTTC; cdr3_aa: CASSQGGSRSVETQYF
clone_size: .; cdr3_length: 11; d_call: .; v_call: TRBV20-1; j_call: TRBJ2-1; cdr3_nt: TGCAGTGCTGGGAGGGGGTCGCAGCAGTTCTTC; cdr3_aa: CSAGRGSQQFF
clone_size: few; cdr3_length: 15; d_call: TRBD2; v_call: TRBV7-8; j_call: TRBJ2-4; cdr3_nt: TGTGCCAGCAGCACTCTAGCGGGGGGCGAAAACATTCAGTACTTC; cdr3_aa: CASSTLAGGENIQYF
clone_size: .; cdr3_length: 16; d_call: .; v_call: TRBV10-3; j_call: TRBJ2-6; cdr3_nt: TGTGCCATCCCAGCAGCCCCTTCCTCTGGGGCCAACGTCCTGACTTTC; cdr3_aa: CAIPAAPSSGANVLTF
clone_size: .; cdr3_length: 12; d_call: .; v_call: TRBV7-2; j_call: TRBJ2-3; cdr3_nt: TGTGCCAGCAGCCGGGACCAGGGGACGCAGTATTTT; cdr3_aa: CASSRDQGTQYF
clone_size: .; cdr3_length: 15; d_call: .; v_call: TRBV5-1; j_call: TRBJ2-7; cdr3_nt: TGCGCCAGCAGCTACCGACAGGCAACACCCTACGAGCAGTACTTC; cdr3_aa: CASSYRQATPYEQYF
clone_size: .; cdr3_length: 12; d_call: .; v_call: TRBV4-3; j_call: TRBJ1-2; cdr3_nt: TGCGCCAGCAGCCGCGTTAGAGGTGGCTACACCTTC; cdr3_aa: CASSRVRGGYTF
clone_size: .; cdr3_length: 12; d_call: .; v_call: TRBV5-6; j_call: TRBJ1-2; cdr3_nt: TGTGCCAGCAGCTGGGATCAAGGGAGCTACACCTTC; cdr3_aa: CASSWDQGSYTF
clone_size: .; cdr3_length: 18; d_call: TRBD2; v_call: TRBV7-9; j_call: TRBJ2-1; cdr3_nt: TGTGCCAGCAGCTTAGAGGTCCGTATGTTGCGGGAGGGCAATGAGCAGTTCTTC; cdr3_aa: CASSLEVRMLREGNEQFF
clone_size: .; cdr3_length: 18; d_call: .; v_call: TRBV7-2; j_call: TRBJ1-1; cdr3_nt: TGTGCCAGCAGCTTTAGGACCCACGTTGGGGGGGGTAACACTGAAGCTTTCTTT; cdr3_aa: CASSFRTHVGGGNTEAFF
clone_size: .; cdr3_length: 15; d_call: .; v_call: TRBV6-5; j_call: TRBJ1-1; cdr3_nt: TGTGCCAGCAGTTACTCGGCACAGCTGAACACTGAAGCTTTCTTT; cdr3_aa: CASSYSAQLNTEAFF
clone_size: .; cdr3_length: 15; d_call: .; v_call: TRBV6-5; j_call: TRBJ2-5; cdr3_nt: TGTGCCAGCAGTTACTCGAGGGCCGTCGAGGAGACCCAGTACTTC; cdr3_aa: CASSYSRAVEETQYF